This T cell receptor (beta chain) was observed in a study of naive and memory T cell subsets. In its sample, this clonotype was seen a few times. Germline loops: CDR1 MNHEY, CDR2 SVGAGI. The germline V and J ends were trimmed by 3 bases and 2 bases, with 7 bases remaining between them. CDR3 size: 14 residues. An oligonucleotide containing a UMI was ligated to the 3' end of TCR cDNA. Adult healthy volunteers gave 2.5 ml peripheral blood for whole-blood RNA. Ligated cDNA underwent four rounds of PCR with nested alpha and beta constant region primers and SP2. Reverse transcription of blood and skin TCR RNA was primed at alpha and beta constant regions. TCRdb called the 5' RACE reads again in MiXCR, with one record for every CDR3 protein. The repertoire holds 32,000 or so distinct CDR3 sequences, around 17% seen once, with roughly 2.6% in the top ten.

The chain employs TRBV6-5 and TRBJ1-4; D remains ambiguous. This TCR was recovered from a female donor in good health. CDR3 loop: CASSYRRTNEKLFF. CDR3 coding DNA: TGTGCCAGCAGTTATCGGCGGACTAATGAAAAACTGTTTTTT.